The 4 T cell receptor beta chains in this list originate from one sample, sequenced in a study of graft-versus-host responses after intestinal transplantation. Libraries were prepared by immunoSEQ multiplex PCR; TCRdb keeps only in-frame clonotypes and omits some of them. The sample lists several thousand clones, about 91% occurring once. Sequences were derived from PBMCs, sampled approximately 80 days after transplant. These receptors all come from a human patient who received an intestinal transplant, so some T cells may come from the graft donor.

The CDR3 DNA reads TGCGCCAGCAGCCAAGATTTTGGGACCCAAAAGGGAGATACGCAGTATTTT. Protein: CASSQDFGTQKGDTQYF. The V and J genes are TRBV4-3 and TRBJ2-3; D could derive from TRBD1 or TRBD2 (5 bases each). CDR3 length: 17 residues. Germline V gene lookup returns CDR1 LGHNA and CDR2 YSLEER. V shed 0 bases and J shed 5 bases, with 18 bases lying between them.

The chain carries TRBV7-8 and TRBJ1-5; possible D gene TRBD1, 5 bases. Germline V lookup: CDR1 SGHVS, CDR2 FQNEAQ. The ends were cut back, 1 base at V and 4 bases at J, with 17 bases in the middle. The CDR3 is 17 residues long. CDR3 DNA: TGTGCCAGCAGCTTAGTGCGGCAGGGAACAAGGAATCAGCCCCAGCATTTT. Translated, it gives CASSLVRQGTRNQPQHF.

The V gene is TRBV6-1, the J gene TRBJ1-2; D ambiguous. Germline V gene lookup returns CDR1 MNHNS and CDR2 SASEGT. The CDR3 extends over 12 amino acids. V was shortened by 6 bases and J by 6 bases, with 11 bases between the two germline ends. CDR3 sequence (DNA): TGTGCCAGCAGCCATGAGGTCCATGGCTACACCTTC. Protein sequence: CASSHEVHGYTF.

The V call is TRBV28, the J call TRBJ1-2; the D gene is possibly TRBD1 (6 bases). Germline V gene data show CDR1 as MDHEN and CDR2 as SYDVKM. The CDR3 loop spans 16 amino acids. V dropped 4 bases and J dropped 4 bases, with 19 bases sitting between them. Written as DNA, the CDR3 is TGTGCCAGCAGTTCTGGGGTGGGGGGCCAGGGCTATGGCTACACCTTC. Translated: CASSSGVGGQGYGYTF.